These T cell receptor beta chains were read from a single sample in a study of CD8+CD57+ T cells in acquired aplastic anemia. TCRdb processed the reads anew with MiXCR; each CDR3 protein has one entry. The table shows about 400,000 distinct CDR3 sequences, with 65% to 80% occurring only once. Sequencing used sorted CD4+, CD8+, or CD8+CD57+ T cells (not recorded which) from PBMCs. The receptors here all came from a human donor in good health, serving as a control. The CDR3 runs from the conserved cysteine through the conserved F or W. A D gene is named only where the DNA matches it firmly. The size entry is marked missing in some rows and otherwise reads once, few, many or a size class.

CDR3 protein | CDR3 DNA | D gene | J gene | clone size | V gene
CSVEPSSYEQYF | TGCAGCGTTGAACCCAGCTCCTACGAGCAGTACTTC | . | TRBJ2-7 | many | TRBV29-1
CSARDTKNNEQFF | TGCAGTGCTAGAGATACAAAAAACAATGAGCAGTTCTTC | . | TRBJ2-1 | many | TRBV20-1
CASSLAGVYGYTF | TGTGCCAGCAGTTTGGCAGGGGTCTATGGCTACACCTTC | . | TRBJ1-2 | many | TRBV6-5
CASSLAMTDGYTF | TGTGCCAGCAGTTTAGCTATGACTGATGGCTACACCTTC | . | TRBJ1-2 | . | TRBV11-2
CASSLGLDNEQFFGYTF | . | . | TRBJ1-2 | . | TRBV7-2
CASSFGGQYNQQFF | TGTGCCAGCAGCTTCGGTGGGCAGTACAATCAGCAGTTCTTC | . | TRBJ2-1 | . | TRBV9
CSASLGGPGPQHF | TGCAGTGCTAGCCTGGGGGGCCCAGGTCCCCAGCATTTT | . | TRBJ1-5 | many | TRBV20-1
CATSGPPVPQHF | TGTGCCACCAGTGGCCCGCCGGTGCCCCAGCATTTT | . | TRBJ1-5 | . | TRBV24-1
CASRTGVSDGYTF | TGCGCCAGCAGAACGGGGGTTTCCGATGGCTACACCTTC | . | TRBJ1-2 | . | TRBV4-1
CASSFGQGETQYF | TGTGCCAGCAGCTTTGGACAGGGCGAGACCCAGTACTTC | TRBD1 | TRBJ2-5 | . | TRBV7-2
CAWSPTPDYNSPLHF | TGTGCCTGGAGTCCGACACCAGACTATAATTCACCCCTCCACTTT | . | TRBJ1-6 | many | TRBV30
CASTPDRIGYGYTF | TGTGCCAGCACACCAGATCGGATCGGGTATGGCTACACCTTC | . | TRBJ1-2 | . | TRBV11-1
CASSGGQGAANEQFF | TGTGCCAGCAGCGGGGGGCAGGGGGCGGCCAATGAGCAGTTCTTC | TRBD1 | TRBJ2-1 | . | TRBV9
CASSLEGKGGGETF | TGTGCCAGCAGCTTAGAGGGGAAAGGCGGGGGCGAGACCTTC | . | TRBJ1-2 | . | TRBV9
CAGSFGDDETQYF | TGTGCCGGCAGTTTTGGGGACGACGAGACCCAGTACTTC | . | TRBJ2-5 | few | TRBV27
CASSLPTLANEHFF | TGTGCCAGCAGCCTACCTACACTAGCAAATGAGCACTTCTTC | . | TRBJ2-1 | . | TRBV7-3
CASSRFLHHTEAFF | TGTGCCAGCAGTCGCTTTTTACATCACACTGAAGCTTTCTTT | . | TRBJ1-1 | many | TRBV6-5
CASSQAADKQYF | TGTGCCAGCAGCCAAGCGGCCGACAAGCAGTACTTC | . | TRBJ2-7 | . | TRBV16
CASSLGGKGYGYTF | TGTGCCAGCAGCTTAGGTGGGAAGGGCTATGGCTACACCTTC | . | TRBJ1-2 | many | TRBV7-2
CSASGTHTQTQYF | TGCAGTGCTAGTGGGACACACACACAAACGCAGTATTTT | . | TRBJ2-3 | . | TRBV20-1
CARGLAGDEQYF | TGTGCTAGAGGGCTAGCGGGGGACGAGCAGTACTTC | TRBD2 | TRBJ2-7 | . | TRBV19
CASRDLGSYEQYF | TGTGCCAGCAGAGATCTCGGGTCGTACGAGCAGTACTTC | . | TRBJ2-7 | . | TRBV2